Ten or more counts support the clone carrying this T cell receptor beta chain. Its target is unknown. The TCR beta CDR3 region was amplified by multiplex PCR employing 32 V and 13 J primers. TCRdb re-derived calls from the multiplex PCR reads in MiXCR, one entry per CDR3 protein. The sample carries around 21,000 distinct CDR3 sequences, around 28% recorded once. This sample was taken from a study of immune heterogeneity within non-small cell lung tumors. For the study at large: The tumor set comprised a few squamous cell carcinomas and nine to eleven non-squamous carcinomas (plus 1 not otherwise specified). Notes on the study in general: Alongside site-unique high-frequency clones, identical dominant CDR3 beta clonotypes recurred across tumor sites within a patient.

The CDR3 has 14 residues. From germline, CDR1 is DFQATT and CDR2 SNEGSKA (reference sequence). The V gene end was trimmed by 5 bases and the J gene end by 4 bases; junction bases not matched to a gene: 8. Bulk tumor genomic DNA, roughly 600 ng per sample, was the template. Several spatially distant biopsies were obtained per primary tumor intraoperatively. The study cohort was described as untreated, and its members had newly diagnosed non-small cell lung cancer. They went on to have curative surgery. The chain couples TRBV20-1 to TRBJ2-3; 8 bases are shared with TRBD1. Sequencing was carried out using lung tumor tissue. The sequence came from a man aged 35 to 55 with non-small cell lung cancer. The CDR3 here is CSAVQGAGADTQYF. Written as DNA, the CDR3 is TGCAGTGCTGTGCAGGGGGCGGGCGCAGATACGCAGTATTTT.